These 7 T cell receptor beta chains came from one sample sequenced in a study of blood T cell repertoires in COVID-19. The repertoire was sequenced with immunoSEQ multiplex PCR; TCRdb's copy has only in-frame clones and lacks some. This sample has about 270,000 clones, with more than 75% found just once. Material for sequencing was PBMCs or T cells enriched from blood (not recorded which). The origin of the receptors is a woman in her sixties in a cohort exposed to, infected with or recovered from COVID-19 (not recorded which).

V is TRBV27 and J is TRBJ2-1; 13 nucleotides agree with TRBD2. CDR1 and CDR2 (germline): MNHEY, SMNVEV (reference sequence). The CDR3 runs to 16 residues. Losses at the gene ends were 6 bases for V and 8 bases for J; bases not matched to a gene: 10. CDR3: CASSSPGLAGEDEQFF. In DNA, the CDR3 is TGTGCCAGCAGCTCTCCTGGACTAGCGGGAGAAGATGAGCAGTTCTTC.

This chain uses TRBV28 with TRBJ1-1, with D uncertain. V was clipped by 8 bases and J by 0 bases, with 4 bases between them. The CDR3 spans 11 residues. The V gene's germline CDR1 is MDHEN and CDR2 SYDVKM. The CDR3 DNA sequence: TGTGCCAGCCAGATGAACACTGAAGCTTTCTTT. Translation gives CASQMNTEAFF.

The chain recombines TRBV24-1 with TRBJ1-5, with 8 positions matching TRBD1. The junction had 4 bases not matched to a gene; V was cut back by 6 bases and J by 4 bases. Looked up from germline, CDR1 is KGHDR and CDR2 is SFDVKD. This CDR3 has 14 amino acids. The CDR3 region is CATSRQGANQPQHF. The CDR3 nucleotides are TGTGCCACCAGTAGGCAGGGGGCTAATCAGCCCCAGCATTTT.

The genes are TRBV3-1 (or the pseudogene TRBV3-2) and TRBJ2-7; no definite D call. V lost 1 base and J 10 bases, leaving 20 bases between the germline ends. The CDR3 spans 15 residues. Germline assignment: CDR1 LGHDT and CDR2 YNNKEL (reference sequence). In nucleotides, the CDR3 is TGTGCCAGCAGCCAAGTCCCCGCGACTGGGTTCAAACAGTACTTC. Translated: CASSQVPATGFKQYF.

This chain links TRBV24-1 with TRBJ1-5; 8 nucleotides line up with TRBD1. J lost 6 bases, V lost 5 bases, and 5 bases had no gene match. This CDR3 comprises 14 residues. Germline lookup yields CDR1 KGHDR and CDR2 SFDVKD. Here the CDR3 DNA reads TGTGCCACCAGTGGGGCAGGGGGCGGTCAGCCCCAGCATTTT. Translation gives CATSGAGGGQPQHF.

V and J are TRBV6-5 and TRBJ2-7; D perhaps matches TRBD1 (5 bases). The CDR3 spans 11 residues. Germline V gives CDR1 MNHEY, CDR2 SVGAGI. The V end was cut by 6 bases, the J end by 4 bases, with 7 bases between. CDR3 amino acids: CASSTGYEQYF. In DNA form, the CDR3 reads TGTGCCAGCAGCACAGGATACGAGCAGTACTTC.

V is TRBV5-1 and J is TRBJ2-2, with TRBD2 matching over 9 bases. Per germline, CDR1 SGHRS and CDR2 YFSETQ. V lost 4 bases and J lost 3; bases outside the gene matches: 4. The CDR3 is 15 amino acids. The CDR3: CASSPTSGYTGELFF. The DNA for the CDR3 is TGCGCCAGCAGCCCGACTAGCGGCTACACCGGGGAGCTGTTTTTT. The whole variable domain, remainder taken from reference TRBV5-1 and TRBJ2-2, is KAGVTQTPRYLIKTRGQQVTLSCSPISGHRSVSWYQQTPGQGLQFLFEYFSETQRNKGNFPGRFSGRQFSNSRSEMNVSTLELGDSALYLCASSPTSGYTGELFFGEGSRLTVL.